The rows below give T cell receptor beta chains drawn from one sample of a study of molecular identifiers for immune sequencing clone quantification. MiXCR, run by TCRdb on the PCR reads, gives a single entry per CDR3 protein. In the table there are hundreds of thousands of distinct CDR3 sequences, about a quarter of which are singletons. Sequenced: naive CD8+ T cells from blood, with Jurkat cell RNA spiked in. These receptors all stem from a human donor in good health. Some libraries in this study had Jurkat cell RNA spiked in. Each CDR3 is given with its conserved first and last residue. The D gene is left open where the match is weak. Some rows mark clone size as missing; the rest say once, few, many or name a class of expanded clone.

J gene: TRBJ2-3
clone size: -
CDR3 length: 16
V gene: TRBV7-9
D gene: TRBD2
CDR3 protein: CASRQTSANLPDTQYF
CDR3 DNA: TGTGCCAGCAGGCAGACTAGCGCCAACCTCCCAGATACGCAGTATTTT

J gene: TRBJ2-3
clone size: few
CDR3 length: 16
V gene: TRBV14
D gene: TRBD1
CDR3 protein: CASRSGQGESTDTQYF
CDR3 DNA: TGTGCCAGCAGGTCCGGACAGGGTGAGAGCACAGATACGCAGTATTTT

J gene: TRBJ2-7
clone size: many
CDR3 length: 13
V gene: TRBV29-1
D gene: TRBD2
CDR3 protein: CSAGSGRLYEQYF
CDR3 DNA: TGCAGCGCCGGTAGCGGGAGACTGTACGAGCAGTACTTC

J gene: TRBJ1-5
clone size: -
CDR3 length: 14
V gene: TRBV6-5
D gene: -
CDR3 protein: CAGSQGSPNQPQHF
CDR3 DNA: TGTGCCGGCAGCCAGGGCAGTCCCAATCAGCCCCAGCATTTT

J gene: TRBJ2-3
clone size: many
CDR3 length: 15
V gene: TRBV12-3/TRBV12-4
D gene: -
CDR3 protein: CASTPGAPGTDTQYF
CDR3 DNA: TGTGCCAGCACCCCAGGGGCCCCCGGCACAGATACGCAGTATTTT

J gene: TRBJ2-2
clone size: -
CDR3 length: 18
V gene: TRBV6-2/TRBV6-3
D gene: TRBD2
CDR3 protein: CASSPPRLAGGNTGELFF
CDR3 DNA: TGTGCCAGCAGTCCCCCACGACTAGCGGGGGGGAACACCGGGGAGCTGTTTTTT

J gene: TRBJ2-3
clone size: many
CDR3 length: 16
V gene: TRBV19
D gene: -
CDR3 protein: CASSKKLSQRTDTQYF
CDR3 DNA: TGTGCCAGTAGTAAGAAACTCTCCCAACGCACAGATACGCAGTATTTT

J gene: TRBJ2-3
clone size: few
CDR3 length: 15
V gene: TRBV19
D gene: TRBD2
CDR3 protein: CASSTGTRNTDTQYF
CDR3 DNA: TGTGCCAGTAGTACTGGGACTAGGAATACAGATACGCAGTATTTT

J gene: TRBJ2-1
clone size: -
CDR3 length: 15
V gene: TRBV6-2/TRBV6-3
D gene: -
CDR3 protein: CASSYLWDPTDEQFF
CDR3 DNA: TGTGCCAGCAGTTATCTTTGGGACCCCACAGATGAGCAGTTCTTC

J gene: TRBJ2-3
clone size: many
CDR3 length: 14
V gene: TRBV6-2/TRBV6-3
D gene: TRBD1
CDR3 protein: CASSQDRAGDTQYF
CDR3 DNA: TGTGCCAGCAGTCAGGACAGGGCGGGAGATACGCAGTATTTT

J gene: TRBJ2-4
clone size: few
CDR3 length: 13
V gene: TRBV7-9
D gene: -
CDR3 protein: CASSLLPDNIQYF
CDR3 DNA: TGTGCCAGCAGCTTACTACCGGACAACATTCAGTACTTC

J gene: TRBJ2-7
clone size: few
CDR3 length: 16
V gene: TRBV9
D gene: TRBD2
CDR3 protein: CASSVGGSGRANEQYF
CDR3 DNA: TGTGCCAGCAGCGTAGGAGGGAGCGGGAGGGCGAACGAGCAGTACTTC

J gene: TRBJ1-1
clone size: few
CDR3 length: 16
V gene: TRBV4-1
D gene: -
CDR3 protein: CASSQDWGGWSTEAFF
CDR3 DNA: TGCGCCAGCAGCCAAGATTGGGGGGGGTGGAGTACTGAAGCTTTCTTT

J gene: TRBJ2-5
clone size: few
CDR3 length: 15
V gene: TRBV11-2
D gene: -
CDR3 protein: CASLGDGAYQETQYF
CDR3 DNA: TGTGCCTCGCTCGGCGACGGTGCGTACCAAGAGACCCAGTACTTC

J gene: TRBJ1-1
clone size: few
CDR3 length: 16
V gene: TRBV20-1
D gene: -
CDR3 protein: CSARDLMGGRDTEAFF
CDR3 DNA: TGCAGTGCTAGAGACCTCATGGGGGGCAGGGACACTGAAGCTTTCTTT

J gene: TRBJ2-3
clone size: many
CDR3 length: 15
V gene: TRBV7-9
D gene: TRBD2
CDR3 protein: CASSLTLAGADTQYF
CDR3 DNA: TGTGCCAGCAGCTTAACGCTAGCGGGAGCAGATACGCAGTATTTT

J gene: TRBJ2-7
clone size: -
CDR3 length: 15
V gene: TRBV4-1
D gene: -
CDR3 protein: CASSQEVGDPYEQYF
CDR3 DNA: TGCGCCAGCAGCCAAGAGGTGGGGGACCCCTACGAGCAGTACTTC

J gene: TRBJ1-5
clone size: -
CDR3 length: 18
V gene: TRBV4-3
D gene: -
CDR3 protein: CASSQALQGSGSNQSQHF
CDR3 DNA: TGCGCCAGCAGCCAGGCCCTCCAGGGAAGCGGTAGCAATCAGTCCCAGCATTTT

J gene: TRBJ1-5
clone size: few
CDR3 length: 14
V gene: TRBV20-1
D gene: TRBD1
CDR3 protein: CSARGQGVGQPQHF
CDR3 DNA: TGCAGTGCTAGAGGACAGGGCGTAGGTCAGCCCCAGCATTTT

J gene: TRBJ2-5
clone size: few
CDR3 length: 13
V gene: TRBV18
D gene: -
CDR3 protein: CASSDTNQETQYF
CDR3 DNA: TGTGCCAGCTCGGACACTAACCAAGAGACCCAGTACTTC

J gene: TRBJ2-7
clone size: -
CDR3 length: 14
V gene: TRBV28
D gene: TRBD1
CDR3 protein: CASTSVRGRYEQYF
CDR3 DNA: TGTGCCAGCACCTCGGTCAGGGGGCGGTACGAGCAGTACTTC

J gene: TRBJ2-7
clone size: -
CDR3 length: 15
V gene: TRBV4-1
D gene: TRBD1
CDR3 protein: CASSHGTGGYYEQYF
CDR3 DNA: TGCGCCAGCAGCCACGGGACAGGGGGTTATTACGAGCAGTACTTC

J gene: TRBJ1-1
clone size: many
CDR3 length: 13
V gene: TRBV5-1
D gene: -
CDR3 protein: CASSFNGGTEAFF
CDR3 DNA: TGCGCCAGCAGCTTTAATGGAGGAACTGAAGCTTTCTTT

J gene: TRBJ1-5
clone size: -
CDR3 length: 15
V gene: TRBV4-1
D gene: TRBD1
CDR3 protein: CASSPNQGAHQPQHF
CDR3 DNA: TGCGCCAGCAGCCCAAATCAGGGGGCTCATCAGCCCCAGCATTTT

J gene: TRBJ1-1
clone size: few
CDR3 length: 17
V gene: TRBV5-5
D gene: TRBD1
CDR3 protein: CASSLIGTGLQHTEAFF
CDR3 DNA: TGTGCCAGCAGCTTGATCGGGACAGGCTTACAACACACTGAAGCTTTCTTT

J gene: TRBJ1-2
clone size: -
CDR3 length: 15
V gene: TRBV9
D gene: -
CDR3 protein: CASSAGPGFSYGYTF
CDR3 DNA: TGTGCCAGCAGCGCGGGGCCGGGGTTCTCCTATGGCTACACCTTC

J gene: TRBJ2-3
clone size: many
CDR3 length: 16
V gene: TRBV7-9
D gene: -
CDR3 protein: CASSLGAGEAPDTQYF
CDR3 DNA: TGTGCCAGCAGCTTAGGGGCAGGGGAGGCTCCAGATACGCAGTATTTT

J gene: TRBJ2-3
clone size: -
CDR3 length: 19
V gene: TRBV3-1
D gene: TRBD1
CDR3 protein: CASSQETGGTIDDTDTQYF
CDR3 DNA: TGTGCCAGCAGCCAAGAGACAGGGGGCACGATTGATGACACAGATACGCAGTATTTT

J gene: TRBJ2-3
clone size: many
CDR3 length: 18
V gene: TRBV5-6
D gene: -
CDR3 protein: CASSLGVRPAIFTDTQYF
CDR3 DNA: TGTGCCAGCAGCTTGGGGGTTCGGCCGGCGATATTCACAGATACGCAGTATTTT

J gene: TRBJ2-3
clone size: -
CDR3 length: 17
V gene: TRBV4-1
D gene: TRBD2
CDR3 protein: CASSHDPSGGHTDTQYF
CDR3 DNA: TGCGCCAGCAGCCACGACCCGAGCGGGGGGCACACAGATACGCAGTATTTT

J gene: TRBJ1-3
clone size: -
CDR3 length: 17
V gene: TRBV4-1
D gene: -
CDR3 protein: CASSQLPDIRSGNTIYF
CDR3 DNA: TGCGCCAGCAGCCAACTACCGGACATCCGCTCTGGAAACACCATATATTTT

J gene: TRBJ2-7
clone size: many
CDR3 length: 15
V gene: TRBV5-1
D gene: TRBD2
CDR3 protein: CASSPTGGYVYEQYF
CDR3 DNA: TGCGCCAGCAGCCCGACGGGGGGATACGTATACGAGCAGTACTTC

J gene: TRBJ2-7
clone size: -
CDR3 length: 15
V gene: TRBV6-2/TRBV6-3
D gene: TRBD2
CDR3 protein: CASRYLPGGFYEQYF
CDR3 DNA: TGTGCCAGCCGTTACTTGCCGGGAGGATTCTACGAGCAGTACTTC

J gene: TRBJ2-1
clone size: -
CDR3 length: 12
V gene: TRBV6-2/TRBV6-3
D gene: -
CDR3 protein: CASSYSKSEQFF
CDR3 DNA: TGTGCCAGCAGTTACTCCAAGAGTGAGCAGTTCTTC

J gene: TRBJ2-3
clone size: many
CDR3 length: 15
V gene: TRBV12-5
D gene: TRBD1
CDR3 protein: CASGLPRGRPDTQYF
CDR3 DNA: TGTGCTAGTGGTTTGCCTAGGGGGCGCCCAGATACGCAGTATTTT

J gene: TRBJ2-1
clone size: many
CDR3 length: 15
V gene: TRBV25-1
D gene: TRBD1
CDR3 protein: CASSERGLTYNEQFF
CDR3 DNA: TGTGCCAGCAGTGAAAGGGGGCTGACCTACAATGAGCAGTTCTTC

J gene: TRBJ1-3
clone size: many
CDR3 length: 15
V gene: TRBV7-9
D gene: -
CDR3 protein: CASSGGTSSGNTIYF
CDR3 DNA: TGTGCCAGCAGCGGAGGGACAAGCTCTGGAAACACCATATATTTT

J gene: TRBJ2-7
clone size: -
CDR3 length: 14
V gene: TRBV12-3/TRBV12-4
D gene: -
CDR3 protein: CASSCIGAAYEQYF
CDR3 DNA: TGTGCCAGCAGTTGCATCGGGGCAGCTTACGAGCAGTACTTC

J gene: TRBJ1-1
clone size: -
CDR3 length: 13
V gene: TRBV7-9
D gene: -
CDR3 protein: CASSLGQGTEASF
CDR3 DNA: TGTGCCAGCAGCTTAGGGCAGGGAACTGAAGCTTCCTTT

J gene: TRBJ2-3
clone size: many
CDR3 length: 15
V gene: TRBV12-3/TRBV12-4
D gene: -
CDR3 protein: CASSYGQTSTDTQYF
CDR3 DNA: TGTGCCAGCAGTTATGGACAGACTAGCACAGATACGCAGTATTTT

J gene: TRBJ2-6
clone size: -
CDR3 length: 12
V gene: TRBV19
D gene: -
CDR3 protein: CASTVGANVLTF
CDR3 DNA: TGTGCCAGTACTGTTGGGGCCAACGTCCTGACTTTC

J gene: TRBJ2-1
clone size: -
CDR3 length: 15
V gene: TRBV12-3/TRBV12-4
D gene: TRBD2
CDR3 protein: CASSLVAGGQHGQFF
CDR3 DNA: TGTGCCAGCAGTTTGGTAGCGGGGGGCCAACATGGGCAGTTCTTC

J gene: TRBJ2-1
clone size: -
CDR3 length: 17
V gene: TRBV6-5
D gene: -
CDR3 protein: CASSSNVGGATGNEQFF
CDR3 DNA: TGTGCCAGCAGCTCAAACGTGGGGGGGGCCACGGGGAATGAGCAGTTCTTC

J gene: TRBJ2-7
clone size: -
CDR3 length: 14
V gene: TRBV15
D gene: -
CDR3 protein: CATSSGESRYEQYF
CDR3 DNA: TGTGCCACCAGCAGCGGGGAAAGCCGCTACGAGCAGTACTTC

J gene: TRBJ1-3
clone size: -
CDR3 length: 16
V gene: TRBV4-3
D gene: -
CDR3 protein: CASSQDMATTGNTIYF
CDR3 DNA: TGCGCCAGCAGCCAAGATATGGCCACAACAGGAAACACCATATATTTT

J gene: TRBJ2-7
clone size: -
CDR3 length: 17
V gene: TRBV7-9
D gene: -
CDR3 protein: CASSRFLQGPTLYEQYF
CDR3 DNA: TGTGCCAGCAGCCGATTCCTACAGGGTCCTACCCTCTACGAGCAGTACTTC

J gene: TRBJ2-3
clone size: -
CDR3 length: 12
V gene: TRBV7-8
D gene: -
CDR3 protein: CAGMDTGDTQYF
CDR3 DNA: TGTGCCGGCATGGATACAGGAGATACGCAGTATTTT

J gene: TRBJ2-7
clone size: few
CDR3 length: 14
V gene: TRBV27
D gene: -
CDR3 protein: CASSFRQGGYEQYF
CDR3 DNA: TGTGCCAGCAGTTTTAGGCAGGGTGGATACGAGCAGTACTTC

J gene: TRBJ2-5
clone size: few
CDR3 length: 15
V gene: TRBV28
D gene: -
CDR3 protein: CASSLGAEYQEAQYF
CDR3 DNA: TGTGCCAGCAGTTTAGGTGCAGAGTACCAAGAGGCCCAGTACTTC

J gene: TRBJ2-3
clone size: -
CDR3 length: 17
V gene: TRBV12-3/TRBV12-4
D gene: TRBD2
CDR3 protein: CASRELAGGRSTDTQYF
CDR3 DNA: TGTGCCAGCAGGGAACTAGCGGGGGGCCGGAGCACAGATACGCAGTATTTT

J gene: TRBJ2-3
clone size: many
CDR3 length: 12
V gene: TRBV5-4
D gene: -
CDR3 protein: CASSLMSDTQYF
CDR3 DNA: TGTGCCAGCAGCTTGATGTCAGATACGCAGTATTTT

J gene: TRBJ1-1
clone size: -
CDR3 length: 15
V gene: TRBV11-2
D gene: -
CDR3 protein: CASSLVGRMNTEAFF
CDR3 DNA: TGTGCCAGCAGCTTAGTGGGTAGGATGAACACTGAAGCTTTCTTT

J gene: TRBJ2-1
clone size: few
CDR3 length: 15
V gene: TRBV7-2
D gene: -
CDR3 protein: CASSSGPGSYNEQFF
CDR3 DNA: TGTGCCAGCAGCTCCGGGCCAGGGTCCTACAATGAGCAGTTCTTC

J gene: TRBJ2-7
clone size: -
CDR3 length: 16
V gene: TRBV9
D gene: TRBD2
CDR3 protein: CASSLGLAGLEYERYF
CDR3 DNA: TGTGCCAGCAGCCTGGGACTAGCGGGTTTGGAGTACGAGCGGTACTTC

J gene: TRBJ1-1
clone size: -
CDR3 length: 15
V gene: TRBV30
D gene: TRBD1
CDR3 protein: CAWSWTGQGMIEAFF
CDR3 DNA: TGTGCCTGGAGCTGGACGGGACAGGGGATGATTGAAGCTTTCTTT

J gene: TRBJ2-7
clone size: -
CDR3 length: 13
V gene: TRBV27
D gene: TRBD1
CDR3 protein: CASGWTGLYVQYF
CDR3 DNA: TGTGCCAGCGGCTGGACAGGGCTCTACGTGCAGTACTTC

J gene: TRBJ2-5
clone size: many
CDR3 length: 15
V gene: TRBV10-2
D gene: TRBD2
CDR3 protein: CASSELGLGQETQYF
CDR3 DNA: TGCGCCAGCAGTGAACTTGGACTAGGCCAAGAGACCCAGTACTTC

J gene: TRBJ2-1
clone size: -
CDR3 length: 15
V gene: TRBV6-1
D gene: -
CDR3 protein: CASIPSGDMTDEQFF
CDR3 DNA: TGTGCCAGCATTCCTTCAGGGGACATGACGGATGAGCAGTTCTTC

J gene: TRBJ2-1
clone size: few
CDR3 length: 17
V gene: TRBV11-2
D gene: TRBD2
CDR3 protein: CASTVSEREVSYNEQFF
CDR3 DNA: TGTGCCAGCACCGTCTCCGAGCGGGAGGTGTCCTACAATGAGCAGTTCTTC

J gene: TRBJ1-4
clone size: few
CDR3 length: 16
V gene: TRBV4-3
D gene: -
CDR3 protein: CASSQDRDGDREKLFF
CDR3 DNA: TGCGCCAGCAGCCAAGATAGGGACGGGGATCGTGAAAAACTGTTTTTT